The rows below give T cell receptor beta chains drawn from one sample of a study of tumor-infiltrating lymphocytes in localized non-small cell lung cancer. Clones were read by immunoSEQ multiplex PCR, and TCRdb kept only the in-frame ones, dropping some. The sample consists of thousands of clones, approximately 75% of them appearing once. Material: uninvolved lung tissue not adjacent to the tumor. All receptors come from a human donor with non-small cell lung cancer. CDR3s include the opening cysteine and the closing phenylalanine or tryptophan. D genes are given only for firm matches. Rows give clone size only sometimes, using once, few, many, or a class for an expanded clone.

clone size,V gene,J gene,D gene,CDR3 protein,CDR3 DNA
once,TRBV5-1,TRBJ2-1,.,CASRHDYNEQFF,TGCGCCAGCAGGCACGACTACAATGAGCAGTTCTTC
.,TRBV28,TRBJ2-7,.,CASTIAGAYEQYF,TGTGCCAGCACCATCGCAGGGGCCTACGAGCAGTACTTC
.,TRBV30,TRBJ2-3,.,CAWSLDRGQYF,TGTGCCTGGAGCCTCGATCGTGGGCAGTATTTT
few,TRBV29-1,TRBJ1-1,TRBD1,CSVEKDRGSTEAFF,TGCAGCGTTGAGAAGGACAGGGGTTCGACTGAAGCTTTCTTT
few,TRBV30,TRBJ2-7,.,CAWSQSSYEQYF,TGTGCCTGGAGTCAAAGCTCCTACGAGCAGTACTTC
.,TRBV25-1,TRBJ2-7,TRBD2,CASSEPGGAYEQYF,TGTGCCAGCAGTGAACCGGGAGGGGCCTACGAGCAGTACTTC
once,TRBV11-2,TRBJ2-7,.,CASSSVILSYEQYF,TGTGCCAGCAGCTCCGTTATTCTCTCCTACGAGCAGTACTTC
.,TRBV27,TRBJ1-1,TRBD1,CASSLSGRGMNTEAFF,TGTGCCAGCAGTTTATCGGGCAGGGGGATGAACACTGAAGCTTTCTTT
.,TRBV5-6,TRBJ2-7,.,CASSLDLNSYEQYF,TGTGCCAGCAGCTTGGACTTGAACTCCTACGAGCAGTACTTC
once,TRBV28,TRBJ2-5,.,CASSLGGRETQYF,TGTGCCAGCAGTTTGGGGGGCAGGGAGACCCAGTACTTC